This T cell receptor beta chain derives from a study of cytomegalovirus exposure and HLA in healthy donors. Study-level information: An early data release held tens of millions of unique TCRs from HLA-typed donors.

Worth noting for this clone: The antigen remains unidentified.

The CDR3 extends over 15 amino acids. With 4 bases removed from V and 4 bases from J, the gap between germline ends came to 17 bases. In germline, CDR1 is SGHRS, CDR2 YFSETQ. General study results and limits: In a later analysis, CMV-associated beta chains were mostly HLA-associated, it appeared. In an earlier analysis, in approximately 570 donors, most V segments appeared productive either ~90% or ~30% of the time.

The PCR contained 60 Vbeta and 13 Jbeta primers. The table came from immunoSEQ multiplex PCR; TCRdb's copy has only in-frame clones and leaves some out. The sample includes 100,000 or so clones, less than 85% of them seen just once. The chain is built from TRBV5-1 and TRBJ1-1; D may be TRBD1 (5 bases). This TCR was recovered from a man aged 18 to 29 in good health and CMV-seronegative. Sequencing was carried out using PBMCs. In DNA, the CDR3 is TGCGCCAGCAGCCCCTTGGTTGCGGGGGGCACTGAAGCTTTCTTT. Encoded protein: CASSPLVAGGTEAFF.